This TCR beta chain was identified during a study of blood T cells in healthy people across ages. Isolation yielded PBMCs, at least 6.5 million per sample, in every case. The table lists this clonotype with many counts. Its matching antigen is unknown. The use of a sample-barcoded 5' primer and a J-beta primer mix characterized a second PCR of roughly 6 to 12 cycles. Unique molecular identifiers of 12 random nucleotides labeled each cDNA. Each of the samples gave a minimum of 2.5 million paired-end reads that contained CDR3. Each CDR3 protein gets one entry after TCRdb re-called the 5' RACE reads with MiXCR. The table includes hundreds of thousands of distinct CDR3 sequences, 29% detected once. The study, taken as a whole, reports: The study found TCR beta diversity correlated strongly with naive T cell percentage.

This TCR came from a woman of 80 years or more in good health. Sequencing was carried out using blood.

DNA of the CDR3: TGTGCCAGCAGTTACCGGGGACTAGCGGACTACGAGCAGTACTTC. It specifies CASSYRGLADYEQYF. The rearrangement joins TRBV6-2 or TRBV6-3 to TRBJ2-7; 11 nucleotides line up with TRBD2. This CDR3 has 15 amino acids. CDR1 is MNHEY, CDR2 SVGEGT, per germline. V lost 2 bases to trimming and J lost 3 bases; unmatched junction nucleotides: 3.